The rows below give T cell receptor beta chains drawn from one sample of a study of cytomegalovirus exposure and HLA in healthy donors. Clones were read by immunoSEQ multiplex PCR, and TCRdb kept only the in-frame ones, dropping some. Counted here are 95,000 to 150,000 clones, around 80% occurring once; the ten biggest clones make up more than 1%. The specimen was PBMCs. Receptor source: a female donor in good health and CMV-seronegative. Both conserved end residues are part of each CDR3. The D gene is left open where the match is weak. Rows give clone size only sometimes, using once, few, many, or a class for an expanded clone.

j_gene | d_gene | len | v_gene | abundance | CDR3aa | CDR3nt
TRBJ2-7 | - | 15 | TRBV11-1 | - | CASSSGQVGGYEQYF | TGTGCCAGCAGTTCCGGACAGGTGGGGGGATACGAGCAGTACTTC
TRBJ1-1 | - | 15 | TRBV6-5 | - | CASSLDSPMVSEAFF | TGTGCCAGCAGTCTCGACAGTCCAATGGTCTCTGAAGCTTTCTTT
TRBJ1-2 | TRBD1 | 17 | TRBV11-2 | - | CASSLFGRGVRNYGYTF | TGTGCCAGCAGCTTATTCGGCAGGGGGGTTCGTAACTATGGCTACACCTTC
TRBJ2-5 | TRBD2 | 14 | TRBV15 | - | CATRLAGTEETQYF | TGTGCCACCAGACTAGCGGGGACTGAAGAGACCCAGTACTTC
TRBJ2-2 | TRBD1 | 14 | TRBV25-1 | - | CASGDRGNTGELFF | TGTGCCAGCGGGGACAGGGGGAACACCGGGGAGCTGTTTTTT
TRBJ1-1 | - | 15 | TRBV19 | - | CASSLGASLNTEAFF | TGTGCCAGTAGTTTAGGGGCGTCTTTGAACACTGAAGCTTTCTTT
TRBJ2-1 | TRBD2 | 15 | TRBV7-3 | - | CASSLVSSGGNEQFF | TGTGCCAGCAGCTTAGTCTCTAGCGGGGGGAATGAGCAGTTCTTC
TRBJ2-5 | TRBD2 | 17 | TRBV5-4 | few | CASSLPWGGRRGETQYF | TGTGCCAGCAGCCTTCCTTGGGGCGGCAGGCGGGGGGAGACCCAGTACTTC
TRBJ1-3 | - | 14 | TRBV5-1 | - | CASSASASGNTIYF | TGCGCCAGCAGCGCCAGCGCCTCTGGAAACACCATATATTTT
TRBJ2-2 | - | 12 | TRBV11-3 | - | CASSSSTGELFF | TGTGCCAGCAGCTCTAGCACCGGGGAGCTGTTTTTT